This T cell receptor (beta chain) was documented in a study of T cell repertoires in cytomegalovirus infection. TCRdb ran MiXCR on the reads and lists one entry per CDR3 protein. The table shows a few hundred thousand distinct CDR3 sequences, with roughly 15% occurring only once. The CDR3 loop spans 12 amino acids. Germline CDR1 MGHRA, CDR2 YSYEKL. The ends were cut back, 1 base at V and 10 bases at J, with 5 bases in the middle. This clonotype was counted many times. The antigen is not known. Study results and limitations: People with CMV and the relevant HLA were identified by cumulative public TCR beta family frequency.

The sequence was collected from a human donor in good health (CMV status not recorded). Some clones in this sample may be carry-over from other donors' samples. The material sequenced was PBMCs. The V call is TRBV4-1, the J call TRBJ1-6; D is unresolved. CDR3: CASSQGKSPLHF. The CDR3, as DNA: TGCGCCAGCAGCCAAGGGAAATCACCCCTCCACTTT.